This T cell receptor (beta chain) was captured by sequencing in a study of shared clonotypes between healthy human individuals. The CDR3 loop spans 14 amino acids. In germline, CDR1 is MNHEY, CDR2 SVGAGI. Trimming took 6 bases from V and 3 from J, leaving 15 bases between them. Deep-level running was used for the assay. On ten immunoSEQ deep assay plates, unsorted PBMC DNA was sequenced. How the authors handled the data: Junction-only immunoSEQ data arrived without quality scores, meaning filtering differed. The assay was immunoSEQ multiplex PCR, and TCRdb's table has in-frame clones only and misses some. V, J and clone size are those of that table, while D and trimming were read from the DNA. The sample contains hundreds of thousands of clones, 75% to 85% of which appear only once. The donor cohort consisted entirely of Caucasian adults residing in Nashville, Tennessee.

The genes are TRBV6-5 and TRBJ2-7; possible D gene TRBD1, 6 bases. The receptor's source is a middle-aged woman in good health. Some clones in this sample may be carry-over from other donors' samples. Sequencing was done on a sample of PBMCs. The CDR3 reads CASSRGPTVYEQYF. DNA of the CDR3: TGTGCCAGCAGCAGGGGACCGACAGTCTACGAGCAGTACTTC.